This entry is about one TCR beta chain. The antigen it binds to is not known. The record has no base qualities; no much larger clone is one base away. The CDR3 starts with the cysteine, ends with the phenylalanine, and has 12 residues. Only CDR3 DNA remains: 36 bases, in frame from the first base. The CDR1 and CDR2 encoded by the germline V gene are SGHVS and FQNEAQ. V loses 5 bases, J loses 6 bases, and the germline ends lie 8 bases apart. TCR CDR3 regions were amplified from genomic DNA by multiplex PCR using the deep immunoSEQ assay. Genomic DNA extracted from each cell subset was distributed evenly over all wells of several immunoSEQ 96-well plates, and each plate served as one replicate. For sorted subsets, 150 to 200 ng genomic DNA, equal to 25,000 to 35,000 T cell genomes, was loaded into each replicate PCR. The purified libraries were quantified using a Qubit 3.0 fluorometer, sized with a Bioanalyzer 2100, and then quantified again using the KAPA Library Quantification kit. Every immunoSEQ 96-well plate was sequenced on a dedicated single-read 150-cycle Illumina NextSeq 550 flow cell. The authors' analysis ran thus. Because only junctional sequences without quality scores were contained in the immunoSEQ output, filtering matching that applied to full-length reads could not be performed. Sequences were annotated with PyIR, a Python wrapper for IgBLAST v1.9, using IMGT germline references to assign V/J genes and CDR3. Reads with weak V/J assignments (E-value above 1e-6), missing CDR3, stop codons, out-of-frame junctions, or ambiguous translated residues were removed. A V3J clonotype was defined by an identical inferred V gene, J gene, and CDR3 amino acid sequence. Percentage overlap between repertoires was calculated by dividing the number of shared unique clonotypes by the size of the smaller repertoire. RTK rarefaction, the Chao1 estimator, and Recon v2.1 estimates of unobserved clonotypes were used to assess repertoire richness. OLGA was used to compute generation probabilities for all TCRbeta clonotypes that the gDNA method yielded from a few donors. TCRdb provides this immuneACCESS table in a form limited to in-frame rearrangements. Some clones are lacking; in checked studies, under half of them reflect an unresolved V gene, and why the rest are absent is not known. Clone size and the V and J calls come from that table; the DNA yielded D and trimming. For this sample the table gives 950,000 to 1,100,000 clones, of which 75% to 80% were detected only once. Of the sample, 0.55% to 0.7% is held by the ten largest clones.

The data were obtained in a study of shared clonotypes between healthy human individuals (dated by TCRdb to 2020 to 2022). The study in broad terms: Three men and two women, aged 18 to 49 years, made up the cohort. For each donor, CD4 naive and CD4 memory were each given three plates, CD8 naive was given two plates, and CD8 memory was given one plate. To estimate repertoire size and how much clonotypes are shared between individuals, the study performed deep sequencing of blood TCR repertoires from roughly five healthy adults. Libraries were prepared and TCR repertoires were sequenced by different laboratories using diverse techniques, in order to increase sequencing depth and limit assay-specific biases. Between about 0.85 and 10 billion PBMCs per donor were obtained by leukapheresis.

On the study overall, not on this receptor specifically: The small number of donors limited the genetic and exposure-history diversity represented. When a few donors were compared, the shared fraction of clonotypes was 5% to 6.5% for naive CD4, roughly 3.3% for naive CD8, 2.3% for memory CD4, and around 0.4% for memory CD8. Based on pairwise subsampling, the degree of clonotype sharing among donors was expected to be affected by sequencing depth. Estimated clonotype richness was generally larger for naive than for memory subsets. Incomplete sequencing was indicated by rarefaction of sorted-subset datasets, despite the large sequencing depth. Sampling was restricted to blood, and TCR repertoires in tissues likely differ from the TCR repertoires found in blood. Higher generation probabilities were observed for clonotypes shared by all four sorted-subset donors than for non-shared clonotypes.

The donors were healthy, HIV-negative adults with no recently reported acute infections or vaccinations. All donors were Caucasian adults living in Nashville, Tennessee, USA. CD4+ T cells were enriched by magnetic negative selection, after which naive cells were positively selected on CD45RA and the negative fraction was taken as the memory subset. Blood was obtained by leukapheresis, after which PBMCs were separated by Ficoll-Histopaque density gradient centrifugation and cryopreserved in liquid nitrogen vapor phase. Analytical flow cytometry was used to check the purity and quantity of each magnetically sorted T cell population. From each sorted fraction, genomic DNA was isolated and quantified by UV absorbance on a Nanodrop 2000c.

What was sequenced was memory CD4+ T cells from PBMCs. Reading the label with the study, this specimen's cell subset or site is: CD45RA-negative fraction. The clonotype comes from a young man in good health. Some clones in this sample may be carry-over from other donors' samples. The chain was built from TRBV7-8 and TRBJ1-5, with no D gene named confidently. The nucleotide sequence reads TGTGCCAGCAGCGCCATGGGTCAGCCCCAGCATTTT. It codes for CASSAMGQPQHF.